This T cell receptor (beta chain) emerged from a study of blood T cells in healthy people across ages. Points from the study as a whole: Age brought a roughly linear fall in TCR beta diversity measured per million T cells.

As for this clonotype: Its specificity is not known.

Germline CDR1 and CDR2: SGHTA and FQGTGA. The CDR3 runs to 14 residues. The V and J ends lost 4 bases and 8 bases, in that order; junction bases with no gene match: 6. The second PCR ran about 6 to 12 cycles with a sample-barcoded 5' primer and J-beta primers. TCRdb redid the calling of the 5' RACE reads with MiXCR, one entry per CDR3 protein. The sample yields 700,000 to 850,000 distinct CDR3 sequences, 36% seen once. This sequence was found in a young man in good health. J is TRBJ1-4 and V is TRBV7-3; 8 positions agree with TRBD1. The sample was blood. CDR3 in DNA: TGTGCCAGCAGCTGGGGCAGGGGGCGCGAAAAACTGTTTTTT. It translates to CASSWGRGREKLFF.